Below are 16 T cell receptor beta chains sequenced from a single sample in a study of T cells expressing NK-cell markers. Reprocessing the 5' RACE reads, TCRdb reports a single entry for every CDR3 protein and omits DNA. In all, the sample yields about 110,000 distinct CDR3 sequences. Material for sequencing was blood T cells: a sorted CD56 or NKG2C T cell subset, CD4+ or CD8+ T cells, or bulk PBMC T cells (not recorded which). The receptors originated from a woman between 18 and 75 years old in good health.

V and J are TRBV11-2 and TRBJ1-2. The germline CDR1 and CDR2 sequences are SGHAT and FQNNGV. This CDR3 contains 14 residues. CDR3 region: CASSLDVGSYGYTF.

The CDR3 is CASSAGGLLSGANVLTF. The genes are TRBV7-9 and TRBJ2-6; the TCRdb D gene call, TRBD2, has no DNA to confirm it. The CDR3 loop spans 17 amino acids. Germline V gene data show CDR1 as SEHNR and CDR2 as FQNEAQ (reference sequence).

This CDR3 is CSVEEGRGFAEQFF. This chain connects TRBV29-1 to TRBJ2-1; the D gene TCRdb calls, TRBD1, cannot be checked with no DNA. Germline CDR1 SQVTM, CDR2 ANQGSEA. This CDR3 is built from 14 residues.

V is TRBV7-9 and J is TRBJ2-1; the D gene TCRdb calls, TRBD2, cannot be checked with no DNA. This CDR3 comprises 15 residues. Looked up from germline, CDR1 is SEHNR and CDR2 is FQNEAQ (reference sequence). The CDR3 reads CASSPLGREASEQFF.

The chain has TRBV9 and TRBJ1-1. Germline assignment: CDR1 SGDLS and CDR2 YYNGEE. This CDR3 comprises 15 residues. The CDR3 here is CASSVGGGLNTEAFF.

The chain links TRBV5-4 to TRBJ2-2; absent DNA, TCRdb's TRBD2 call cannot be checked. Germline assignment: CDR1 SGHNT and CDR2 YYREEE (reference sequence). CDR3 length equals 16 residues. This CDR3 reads CASSGGTEGYTGELFF.

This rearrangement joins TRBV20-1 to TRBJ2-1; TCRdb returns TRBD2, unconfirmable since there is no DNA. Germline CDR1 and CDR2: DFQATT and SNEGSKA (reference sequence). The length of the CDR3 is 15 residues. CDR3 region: CSASGAGGTYNEQFF.

The CDR3 spells CASSFSVSGGQNTGELFF. The chain joins TRBV12-3 or TRBV12-4 to TRBJ2-2; TCRdb proposes TRBD1, but this gene call is untestable without DNA. The CDR3 spans 18 residues.

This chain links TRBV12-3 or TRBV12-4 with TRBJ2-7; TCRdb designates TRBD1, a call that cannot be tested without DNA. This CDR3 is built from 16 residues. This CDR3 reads CASSGVGASTWYEQYF.

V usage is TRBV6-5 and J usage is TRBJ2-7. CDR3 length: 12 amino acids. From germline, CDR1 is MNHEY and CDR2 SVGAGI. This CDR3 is CASGPGSYEQYF.

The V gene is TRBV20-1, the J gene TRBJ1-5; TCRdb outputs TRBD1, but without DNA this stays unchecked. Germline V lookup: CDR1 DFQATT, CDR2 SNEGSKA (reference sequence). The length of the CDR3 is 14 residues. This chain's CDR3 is CSARVPDSYQPQHF.

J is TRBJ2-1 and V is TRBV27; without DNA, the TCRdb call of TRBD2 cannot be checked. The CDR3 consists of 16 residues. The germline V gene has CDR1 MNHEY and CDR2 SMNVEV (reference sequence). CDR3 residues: CASSLLAGLSYNEQFF.

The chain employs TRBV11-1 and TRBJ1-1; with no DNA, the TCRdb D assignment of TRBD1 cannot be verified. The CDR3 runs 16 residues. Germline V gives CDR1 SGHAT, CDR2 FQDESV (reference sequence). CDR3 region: CASSLAGVGDLTEAFF.

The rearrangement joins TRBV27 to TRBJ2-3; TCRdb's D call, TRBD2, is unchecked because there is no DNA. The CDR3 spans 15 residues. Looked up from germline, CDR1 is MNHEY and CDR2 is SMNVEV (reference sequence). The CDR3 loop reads CASSPLPPGLNTQYF.

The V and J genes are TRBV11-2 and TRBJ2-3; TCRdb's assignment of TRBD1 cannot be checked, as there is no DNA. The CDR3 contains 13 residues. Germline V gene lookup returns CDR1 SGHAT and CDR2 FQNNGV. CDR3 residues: CASSFGGADTQYF.

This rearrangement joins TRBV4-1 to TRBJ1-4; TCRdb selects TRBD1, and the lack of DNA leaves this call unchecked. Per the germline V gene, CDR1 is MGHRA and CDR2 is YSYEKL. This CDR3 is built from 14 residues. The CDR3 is CASSRAGTGEKLFF.